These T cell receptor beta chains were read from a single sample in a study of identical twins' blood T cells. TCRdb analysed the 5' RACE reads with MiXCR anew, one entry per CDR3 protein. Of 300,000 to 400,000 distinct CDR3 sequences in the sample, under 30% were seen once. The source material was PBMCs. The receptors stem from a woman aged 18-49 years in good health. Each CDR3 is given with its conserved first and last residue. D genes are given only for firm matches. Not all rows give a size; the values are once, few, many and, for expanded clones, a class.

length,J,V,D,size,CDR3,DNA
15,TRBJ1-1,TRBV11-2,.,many,CASSLNWGQDTEAFF,TGTGCCAGCAGCCTGAATTGGGGGCAGGACACTGAAGCTTTCTTT
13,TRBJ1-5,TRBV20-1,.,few,CSAARDIYQPQHF,TGCAGTGCGGCCCGGGACATCTATCAGCCCCAGCATTTT
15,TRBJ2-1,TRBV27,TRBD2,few,CASSLLTSGINEQFF,TGTGCCAGCAGTTTATTGACTAGCGGGATCAATGAGCAGTTCTTC
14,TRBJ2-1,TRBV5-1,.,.,CASSLRRVYNEQFF,TGCGCCAGCAGCTTGCGGCGGGTCTACAATGAGCAGTTCTTC
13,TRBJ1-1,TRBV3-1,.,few,CASSLRGGSEAFF,TGTGCCAGCAGTCTCAGGGGCGGTTCTGAAGCTTTCTTT
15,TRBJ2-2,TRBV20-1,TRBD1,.,CSASTQGASTGELFF,TGCAGTGCTAGCACTCAGGGGGCAAGCACCGGGGAGCTGTTTTTT
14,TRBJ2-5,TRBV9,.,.,CASSSARREETQYF,TGTGCCAGCAGCTCAGCCCGGCGGGAAGAGACCCAGTACTTC
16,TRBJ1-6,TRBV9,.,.,CASSRVGTSGMAPLHF,TGTGCCAGCAGCCGGGTTGGGACATCGGGCATGGCACCCCTCCACTTT
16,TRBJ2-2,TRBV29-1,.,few,CSVMKARSANTGELFF,TGCAGCGTTATGAAGGCAAGAAGCGCGAACACCGGGGAGCTGTTTTTT
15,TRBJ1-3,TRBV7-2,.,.,CASTPRGGAGNTIYF,TGTGCCAGCACCCCCCGAGGGGGGGCTGGAAACACCATATATTTT
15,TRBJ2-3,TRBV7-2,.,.,CASSLSTGAADTQYF,TGTGCCAGCAGCTTAAGTACGGGGGCTGCAGATACGCAGTATTTT
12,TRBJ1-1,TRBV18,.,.,CASSERTLEAFF,TGTGCCAGCTCGGAAAGGACATTGGAAGCTTTCTTT
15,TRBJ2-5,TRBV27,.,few,CASSLSIGRRETQYF,TGTGCCAGCAGTTTATCGATTGGGAGGCGAGAGACCCAGTACTTC
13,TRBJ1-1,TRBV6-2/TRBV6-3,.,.,CASSPAGNTEAFF,TGTGCCAGCAGTCCCGCGGGGAACACTGAAGCTTTCTTT
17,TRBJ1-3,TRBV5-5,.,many,CASSPAGGELAGNTIYF,TGTGCCAGCAGCCCCGCGGGTGGGGAGCTGGCTGGAAACACCATATATTTT
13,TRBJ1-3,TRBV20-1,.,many,CSASALPGNTIYF,TGCAGTGCTAGTGCTCTTCCTGGAAACACCATATATTTT
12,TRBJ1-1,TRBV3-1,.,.,CASSQINTEAFF,TGTGCCAGCAGCCAGATAAACACTGAAGCTTTCTTT
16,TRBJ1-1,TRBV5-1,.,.,CTSSLYGQPVNTEAFF,TGCACCAGCAGCTTGTACGGACAGCCAGTAAACACTGAAGCTTTCTTT
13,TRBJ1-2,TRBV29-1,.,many,CSVSGPSNYGYTF,TGCAGCGTTTCAGGCCCTTCTAACTATGGCTACACCTTC
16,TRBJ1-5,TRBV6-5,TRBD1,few,CASRPWDRGDNQPQHF,TGTGCCAGCCGTCCATGGGACAGGGGAGACAATCAGCCCCAGCATTTT
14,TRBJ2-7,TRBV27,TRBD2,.,CASRPTSGVYEQYF,TGTGCCAGCAGGCCGACTAGCGGGGTATACGAGCAGTACTTC
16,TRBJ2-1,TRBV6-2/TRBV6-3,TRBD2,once,CSSTPLRTSKYNEQFF,TGTTCCAGCACCCCCCTTCGGACTAGCAAATACAATGAGCAGTTCTTC
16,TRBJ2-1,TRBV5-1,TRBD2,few,CASSLLSGMGYNEQFF,TGCGCCAGCAGCTTGTTGAGCGGGATGGGATACAATGAGCAGTTCTTC
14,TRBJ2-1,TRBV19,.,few,CASSSRDSYNEQFF,TGTGCCAGTAGTAGCCGGGACTCCTACAATGAGCAGTTCTTC
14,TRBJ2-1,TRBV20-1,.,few,CSARDLENYNEQFF,TGCAGTGCTAGAGATCTGGAGAATTACAATGAGCAGTTCTTC
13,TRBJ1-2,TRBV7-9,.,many,CASSTDLTNGYTF,TGTGCCAGCAGCACGGACCTTACGAACGGCTACACCTTC
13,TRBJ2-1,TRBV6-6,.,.,CASSYTTGNEQFF,TGTGCCAGCAGTTACACAACGGGGAATGAGCAGTTCTTC
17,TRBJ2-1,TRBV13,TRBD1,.,CASTYLWTGSEGDEQFF,TGTGCCAGCACCTACTTATGGACAGGGAGCGAAGGGGATGAGCAGTTCTTC
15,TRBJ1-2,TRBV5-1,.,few,CASSLAESGDYGYTF,TGCGCCAGCAGCTTGGCCGAGTCAGGGGACTATGGCTACACCTTC
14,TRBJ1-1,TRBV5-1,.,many,CASSLVVGFGEAFF,TGCGCCAGCAGCTTGGTGGTGGGGTTCGGTGAAGCTTTCTTT
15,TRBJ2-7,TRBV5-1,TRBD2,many,CASSLDSGGAYEQYF,TGCGCCAGCAGCTTGGATAGCGGGGGGGCCTACGAGCAGTACTTC
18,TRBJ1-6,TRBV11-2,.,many,CASSLREGGSSYNSPLHF,TGTGCCAGCAGCTTACGAGAGGGAGGCAGCTCCTATAATTCACCCCTCCACTTT
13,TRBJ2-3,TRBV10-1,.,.,CASSEVRVNTQYF,TGCGCCAGCAGTGAAGTGCGGGTGAATACGCAGTATTTT
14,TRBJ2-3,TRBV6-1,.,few,CASRPGHRTDTQYF,TGTGCCAGCAGGCCTGGACACCGCACAGATACGCAGTATTTT
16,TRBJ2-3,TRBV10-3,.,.,CAISRGGVRGTDTQYF,TGTGCCATCAGCCGCGGAGGGGTTCGAGGCACAGATACGCAGTATTTT
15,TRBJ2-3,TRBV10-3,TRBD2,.,CATRGLAGNTDTQYF,TGTGCCACGAGGGGACTAGCGGGAAACACAGATACGCAGTATTTT
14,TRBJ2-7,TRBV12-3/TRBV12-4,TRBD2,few,CASSFAGGEYEQYF,TGTGCCAGCAGTTTTGCTGGGGGGGAATACGAGCAGTACTTC
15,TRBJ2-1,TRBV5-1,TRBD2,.,CASSLPGTSGEEQFF,TGCGCCAGCAGCTTGCCCGGGACTAGCGGGGAGGAGCAGTTCTTC
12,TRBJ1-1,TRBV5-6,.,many,CASSFGITEAFF,TGTGCCAGCAGCTTCGGTATCACTGAAGCTTTCTTT
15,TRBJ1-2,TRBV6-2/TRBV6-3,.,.,CASSYLGLANYGYTF,TGTGCCAGCAGTTACCTGGGACTTGCTAACTATGGCTACACCTTC
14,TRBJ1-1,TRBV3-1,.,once,CASTAGNLNTEVFF,TGTGCCAGCACCGCAGGGAACCTGAACACTGAAGTTTTCTTT
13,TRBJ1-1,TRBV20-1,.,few,CSANEGLNTEAFF,TGCAGTGCTAACGAAGGTCTGAACACTGAAGCTTTCTTT